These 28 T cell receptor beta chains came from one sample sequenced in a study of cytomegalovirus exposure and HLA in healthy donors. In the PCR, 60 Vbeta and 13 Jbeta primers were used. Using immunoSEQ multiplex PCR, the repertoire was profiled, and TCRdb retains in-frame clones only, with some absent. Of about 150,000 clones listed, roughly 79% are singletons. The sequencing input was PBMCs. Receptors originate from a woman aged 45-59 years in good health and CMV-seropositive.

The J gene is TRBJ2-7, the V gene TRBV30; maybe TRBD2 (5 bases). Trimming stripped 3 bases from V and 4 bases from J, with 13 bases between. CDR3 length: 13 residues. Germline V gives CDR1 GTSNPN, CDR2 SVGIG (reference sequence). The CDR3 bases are TGTGCCTGGAGGTACGGGAATGGTTACGAGCAGTACTTC. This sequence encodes CAWRYGNGYEQYF.

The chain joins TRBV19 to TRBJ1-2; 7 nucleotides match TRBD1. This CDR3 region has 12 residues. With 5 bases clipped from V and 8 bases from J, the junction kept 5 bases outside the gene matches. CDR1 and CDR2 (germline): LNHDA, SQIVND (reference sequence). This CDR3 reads CASSPTGVGYTF. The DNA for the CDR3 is TGTGCCAGTAGTCCAACAGGGGTAGGCTACACCTTC.

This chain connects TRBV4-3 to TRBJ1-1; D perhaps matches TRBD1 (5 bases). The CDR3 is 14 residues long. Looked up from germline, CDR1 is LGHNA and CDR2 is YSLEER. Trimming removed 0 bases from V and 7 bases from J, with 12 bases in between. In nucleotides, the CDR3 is TGCGCCAGCAGCCAAGATTGGGGGGGGTATGAAGCTTTCTTT. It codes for CASSQDWGGYEAFF.

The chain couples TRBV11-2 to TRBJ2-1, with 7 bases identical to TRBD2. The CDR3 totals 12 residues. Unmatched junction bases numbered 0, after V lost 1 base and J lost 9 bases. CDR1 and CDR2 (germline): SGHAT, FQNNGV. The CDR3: CASSLAGGEQFF. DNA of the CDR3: TGTGCCAGCAGCTTAGCGGGAGGTGAGCAGTTCTTC.

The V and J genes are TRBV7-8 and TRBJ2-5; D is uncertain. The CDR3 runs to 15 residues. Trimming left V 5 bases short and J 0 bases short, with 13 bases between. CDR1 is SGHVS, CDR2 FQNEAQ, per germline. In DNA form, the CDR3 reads TGTGCCAGCAGCCTGACTCACTTGTACCAAGAGACCCAGTACTTC. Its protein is CASSLTHLYQETQYF.

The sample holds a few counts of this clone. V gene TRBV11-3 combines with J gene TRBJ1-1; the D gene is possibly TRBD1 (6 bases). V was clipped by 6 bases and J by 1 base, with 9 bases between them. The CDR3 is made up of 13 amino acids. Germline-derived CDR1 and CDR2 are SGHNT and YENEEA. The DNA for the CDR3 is TGTGCCAGCAGGGGACATGGGAACACTGAAGCTTTCTTT. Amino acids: CASRGHGNTEAFF.

In DNA form, the CDR3 reads TGTGCCAGCAGTCCCGCGGGGGGCGGGGAAGCTTTCTTT. It translates to CASSPAGGGEAFF. This chain joins TRBV6-5 and TRBJ1-1, with a weak D call TRBD1 (6 bases). The germline gives CDR1 MNHEY, CDR2 SVGAGI. The germline V and J ends were trimmed by 5 bases and 8 bases, with 15 bases remaining between them. The CDR3 spans 13 residues.

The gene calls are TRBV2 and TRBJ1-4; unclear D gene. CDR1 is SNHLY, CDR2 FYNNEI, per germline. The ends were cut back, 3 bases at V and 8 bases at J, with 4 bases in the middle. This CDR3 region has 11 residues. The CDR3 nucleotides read TGTGCCAGCAGTGATGAGGAAAAACTGTTTTTT. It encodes CASSDEEKLFF.

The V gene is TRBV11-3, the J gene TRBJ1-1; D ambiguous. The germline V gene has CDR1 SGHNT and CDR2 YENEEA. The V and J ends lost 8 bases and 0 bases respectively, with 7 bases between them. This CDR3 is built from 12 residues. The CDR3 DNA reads TGTGCCAGCCGAAACATGAACACTGAAGCTTTCTTT. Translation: CASRNMNTEAFF.

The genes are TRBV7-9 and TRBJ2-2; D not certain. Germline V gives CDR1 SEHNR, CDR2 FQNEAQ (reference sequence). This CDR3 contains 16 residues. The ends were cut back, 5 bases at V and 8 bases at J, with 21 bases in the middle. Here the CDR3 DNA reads TGTGCCAGCAGCCGACTTTTAGCCGAACCGACGGGGGAGCTGTTTTTT. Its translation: CASSRLLAEPTGELFF.

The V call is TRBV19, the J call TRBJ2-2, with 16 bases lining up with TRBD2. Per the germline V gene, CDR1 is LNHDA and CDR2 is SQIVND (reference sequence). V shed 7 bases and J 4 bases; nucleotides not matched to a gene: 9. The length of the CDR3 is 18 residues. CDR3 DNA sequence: TGTGCCAGTACCCTGGGACTAGCGGGGGGGCTGAGCACCGGGGAGCTGTTTTTT. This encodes CASTLGLAGGLSTGELFF.

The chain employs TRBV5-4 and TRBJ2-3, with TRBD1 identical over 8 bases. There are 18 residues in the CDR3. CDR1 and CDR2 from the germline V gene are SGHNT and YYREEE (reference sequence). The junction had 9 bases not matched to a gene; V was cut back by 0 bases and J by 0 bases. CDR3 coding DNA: TGTGCCAGCAGCTTGGCCAGCCAGGGGGCGGGGAGCACAGATACGCAGTATTTT. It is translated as CASSLASQGAGSTDTQYF. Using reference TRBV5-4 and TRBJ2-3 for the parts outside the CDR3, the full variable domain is ETGVTQSPTHLIKTRGQQVTLRCSSQSGHNTVSWYQQALGQGPQFIFQYYREEENGRGNFPPRFSGLQFPNYSSELNVNALELDDSALYLCASSLASQGAGSTDTQYFGPGTRLTVL.

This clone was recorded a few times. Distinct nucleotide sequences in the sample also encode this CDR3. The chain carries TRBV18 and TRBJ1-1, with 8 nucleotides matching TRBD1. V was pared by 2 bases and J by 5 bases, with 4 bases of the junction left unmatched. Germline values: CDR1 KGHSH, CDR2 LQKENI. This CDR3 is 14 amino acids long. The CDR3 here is CASSPGQGGTEAFF. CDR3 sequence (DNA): TGTGCCAGCTCACCAGGACAGGGAGGTACTGAAGCTTTCTTT.

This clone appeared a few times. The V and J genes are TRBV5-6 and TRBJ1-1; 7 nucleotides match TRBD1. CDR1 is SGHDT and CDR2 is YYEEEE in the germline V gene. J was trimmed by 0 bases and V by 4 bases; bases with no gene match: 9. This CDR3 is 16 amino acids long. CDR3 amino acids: CASSNDREWMNTEAFF. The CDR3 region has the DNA TGTGCCAGCAGCAACGACAGGGAATGGATGAACACTGAAGCTTTCTTT.

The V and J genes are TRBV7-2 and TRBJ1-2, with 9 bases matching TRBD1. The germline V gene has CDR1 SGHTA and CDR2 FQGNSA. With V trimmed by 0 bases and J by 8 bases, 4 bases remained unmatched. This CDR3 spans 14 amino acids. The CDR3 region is CASSLAGQGEGYTF. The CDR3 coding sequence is TGTGCCAGCAGCTTAGCGGGACAGGGTGAAGGCTACACCTTC.

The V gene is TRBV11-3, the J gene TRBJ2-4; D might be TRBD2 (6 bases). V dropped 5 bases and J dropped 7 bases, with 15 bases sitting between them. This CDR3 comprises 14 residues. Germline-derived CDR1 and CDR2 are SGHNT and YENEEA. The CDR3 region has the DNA TGTGCCAGCAGCGGGGGACTCTTAGGGAACATTCAGTACTTC. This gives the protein CASSGGLLGNIQYF.

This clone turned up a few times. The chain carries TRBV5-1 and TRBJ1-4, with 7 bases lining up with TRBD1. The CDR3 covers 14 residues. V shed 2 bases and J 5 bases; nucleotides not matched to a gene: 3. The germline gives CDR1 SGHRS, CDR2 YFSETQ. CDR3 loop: CASSFGTVNEKLFF. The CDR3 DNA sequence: TGCGCCAGCAGCTTCGGGACAGTGAATGAAAAACTGTTTTTT.

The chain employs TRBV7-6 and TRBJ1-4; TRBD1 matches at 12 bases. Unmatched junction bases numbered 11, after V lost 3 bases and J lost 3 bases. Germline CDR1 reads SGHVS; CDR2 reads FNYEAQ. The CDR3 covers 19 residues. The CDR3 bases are TGTGCCAGCAGCTTGTCCGGGACAGGGGGCCTTTATGCTAATGAAAAACTGTTTTTT. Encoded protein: CASSLSGTGGLYANEKLFF.

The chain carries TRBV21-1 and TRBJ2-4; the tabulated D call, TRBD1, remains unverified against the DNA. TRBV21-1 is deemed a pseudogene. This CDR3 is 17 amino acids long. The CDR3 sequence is CASSKAGTGVTKNIQYF. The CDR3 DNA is TGTGCCAGCAGCAAAGCGGGGACAGGGGTAACCAAAAACATTCAGTACTTC.

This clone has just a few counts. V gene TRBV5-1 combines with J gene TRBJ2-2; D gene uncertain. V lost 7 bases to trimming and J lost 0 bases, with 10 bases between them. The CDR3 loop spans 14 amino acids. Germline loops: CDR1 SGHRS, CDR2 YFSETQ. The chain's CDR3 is CASVAASNTGELFF. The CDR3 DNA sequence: TGCGCCAGCGTGGCGGCCTCGAACACCGGGGAGCTGTTTTTT.

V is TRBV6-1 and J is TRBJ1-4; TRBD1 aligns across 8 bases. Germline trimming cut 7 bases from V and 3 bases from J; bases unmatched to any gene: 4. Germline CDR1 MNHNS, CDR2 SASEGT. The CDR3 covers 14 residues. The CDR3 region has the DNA TGTGCCAGCACAGGGGGCTCCTCTAATGAAAAACTGTTTTTT. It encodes CASTGGSSNEKLFF.

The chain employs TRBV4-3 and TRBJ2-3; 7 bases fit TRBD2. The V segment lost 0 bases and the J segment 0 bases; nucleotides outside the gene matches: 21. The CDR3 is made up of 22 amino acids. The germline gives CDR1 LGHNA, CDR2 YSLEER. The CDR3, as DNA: TGCGCCAGCAGCCAAGAAGTAGGGGCGGGGGATAAGGGTATCTATAGCACAGATACGCAGTATTTT. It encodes CASSQEVGAGDKGIYSTDTQYF.

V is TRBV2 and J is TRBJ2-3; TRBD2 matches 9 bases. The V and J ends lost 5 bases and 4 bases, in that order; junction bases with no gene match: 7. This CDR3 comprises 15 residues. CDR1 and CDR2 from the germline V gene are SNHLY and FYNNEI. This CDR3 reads CASSPMTSGPDTQYF. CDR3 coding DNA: TGTGCCAGCAGTCCCATGACTAGCGGCCCAGATACGCAGTATTTT. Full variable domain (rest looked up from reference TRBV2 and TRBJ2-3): EPEVTQTPSHQVTQMGQEVILRCVPISNHLYFYWYRQILGQKVEFLVSFYNNEISEKSEIFDDQFSVERPDGSNFTLKIRSTKLEDSAMYFCASSPMTSGPDTQYFGPGTRLTVL.

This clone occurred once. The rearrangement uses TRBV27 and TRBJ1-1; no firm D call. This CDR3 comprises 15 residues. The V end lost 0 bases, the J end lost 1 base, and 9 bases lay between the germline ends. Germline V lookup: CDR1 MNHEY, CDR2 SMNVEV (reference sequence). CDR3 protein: CASSLSTFGNTEAFF. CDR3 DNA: TGTGCCAGCAGTTTATCGACATTCGGGAACACTGAAGCTTTCTTT.

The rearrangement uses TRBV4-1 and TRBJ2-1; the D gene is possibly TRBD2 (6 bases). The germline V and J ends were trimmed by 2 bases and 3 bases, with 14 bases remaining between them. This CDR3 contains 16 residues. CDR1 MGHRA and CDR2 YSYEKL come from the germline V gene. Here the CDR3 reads CASSQMAVADYNEQFF. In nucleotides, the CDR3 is TGCGCCAGCAGCCAAATGGCGGTAGCGGACTACAATGAGCAGTTCTTC.

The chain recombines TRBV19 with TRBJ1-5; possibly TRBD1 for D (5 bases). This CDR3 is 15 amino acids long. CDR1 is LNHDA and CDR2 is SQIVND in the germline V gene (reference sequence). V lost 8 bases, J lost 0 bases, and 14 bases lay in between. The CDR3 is CASSPPGVSNQPQHF. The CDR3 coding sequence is TGTGCCAGTTCGCCCCCGGGGGTTAGCAATCAGCCCCAGCATTTT. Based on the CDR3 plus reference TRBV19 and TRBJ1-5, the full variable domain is DGGITQSPKYLFRKEGQNVTLSCEQNLNHDAMYWYRQDPGQGLRLIYYSQIVNDFQKGDIAEGYSVSREKKESFPLTVTSAQKNPTAFYLCASSPPGVSNQPQHFGDGTRLSIL.

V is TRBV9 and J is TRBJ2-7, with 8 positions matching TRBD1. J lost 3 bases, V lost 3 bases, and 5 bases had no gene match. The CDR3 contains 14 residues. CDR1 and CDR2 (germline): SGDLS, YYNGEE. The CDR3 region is CASSDDRGGYEQYF. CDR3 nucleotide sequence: TGTGCCAGCAGCGATGACAGGGGTGGCTACGAGCAGTACTTC.

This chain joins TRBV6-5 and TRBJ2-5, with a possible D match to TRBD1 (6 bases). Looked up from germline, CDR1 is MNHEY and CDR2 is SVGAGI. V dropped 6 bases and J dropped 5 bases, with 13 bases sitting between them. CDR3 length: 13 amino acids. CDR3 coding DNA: TGTGCCAGCAGGGACACAGGGACCGAGACCCAGTACTTC. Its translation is CASRDTGTETQYF.